This T cell receptor beta chain is from a study of T cell responses to AZD1222 COVID-19 vaccine. Whether given at about 4 or about 12 weeks, second doses were pooled. Findings and caveats of the study: The study sampled repertoires only after the peak T cell response. The study found Spike-specific TCR breadth and depth rose after two AZD1222 doses. Mostly white British, mostly female donors; authors suggested clonal diversity may be underestimated.

As for this clone: Its antigen is as yet unknown.

Assay: immunoSEQ multiplex PCR; the TCRdb copy retains only in-frame clones and omits some. Among 120,000 to 150,000 clones listed, roughly nine tenths were seen once. This clonotype originated in an adult who received the AZD1222 COVID-19 vaccine. Specimen: peripheral blood, collected 28 days after the second AZD1222 dose.

The CDR3 loop reads CASITAGGRLDYTF. The CDR3 DNA is TGTGCCAGCATTACCGCGGGAGGGAGGCTGGACTACACCTTC. This rearrangement joins TRBV6-5 to TRBJ1-2; the D is unclear. The germline CDR1 and CDR2 sequences are MNHEY and SVGAGI. Trimming stripped 7 bases from V and 10 bases from J, with 22 bases between. The CDR3 totals 14 residues.